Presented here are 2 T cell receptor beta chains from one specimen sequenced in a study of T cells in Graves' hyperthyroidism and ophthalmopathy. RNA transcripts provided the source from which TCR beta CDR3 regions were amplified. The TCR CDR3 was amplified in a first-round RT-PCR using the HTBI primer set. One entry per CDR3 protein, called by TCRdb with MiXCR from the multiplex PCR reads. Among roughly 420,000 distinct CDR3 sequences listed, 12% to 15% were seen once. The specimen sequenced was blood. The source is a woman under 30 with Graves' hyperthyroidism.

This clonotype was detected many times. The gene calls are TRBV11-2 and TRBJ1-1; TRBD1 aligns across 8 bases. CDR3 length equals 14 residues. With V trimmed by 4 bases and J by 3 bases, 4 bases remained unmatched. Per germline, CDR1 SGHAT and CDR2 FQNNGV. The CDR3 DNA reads TGTGCCAGCAGCTCGACAGGGGATCACACTGAAGCTTTCTTT. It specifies CASSSTGDHTEAFF.

CDR3 sequence: CASSPSPEDSNQPQHF. The CDR3 bases are TGCGCCAGCAGCCCCAGTCCAGAGGACAGCAATCAGCCCCAGCATTTT. The chain has TRBV4-1 and TRBJ1-5, with no clear D. In germline, CDR1 is MGHRA, CDR2 YSYEKL. The CDR3 is 16 residues long. Trimming stripped 4 bases from V and 1 base from J, with 14 bases between.